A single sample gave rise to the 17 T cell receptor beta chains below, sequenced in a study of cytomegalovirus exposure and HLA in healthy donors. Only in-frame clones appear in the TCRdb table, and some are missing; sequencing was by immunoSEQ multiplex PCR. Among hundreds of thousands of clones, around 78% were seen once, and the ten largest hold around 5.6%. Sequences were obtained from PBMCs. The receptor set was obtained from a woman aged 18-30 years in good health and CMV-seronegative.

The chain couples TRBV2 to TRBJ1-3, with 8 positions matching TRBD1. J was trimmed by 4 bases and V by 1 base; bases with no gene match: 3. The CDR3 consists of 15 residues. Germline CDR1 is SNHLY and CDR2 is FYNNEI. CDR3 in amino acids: CASSEDQGAGNTIYF. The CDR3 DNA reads TGTGCCAGCAGTGAAGACCAGGGGGCCGGAAACACCATATATTTT.

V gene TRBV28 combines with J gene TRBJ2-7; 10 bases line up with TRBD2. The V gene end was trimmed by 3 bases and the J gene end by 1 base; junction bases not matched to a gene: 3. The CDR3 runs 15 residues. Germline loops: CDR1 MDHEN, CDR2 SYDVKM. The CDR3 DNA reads TGTGCCAGCAGTTTGGCTAGCGGGAGATCCTACGAGCAGTACTTC. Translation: CASSLASGRSYEQYF.

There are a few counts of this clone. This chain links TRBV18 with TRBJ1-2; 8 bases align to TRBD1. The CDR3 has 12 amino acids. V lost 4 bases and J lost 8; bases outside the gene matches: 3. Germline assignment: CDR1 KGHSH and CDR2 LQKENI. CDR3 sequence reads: CASSLTGDGYTF. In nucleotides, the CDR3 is TGTGCCAGCTCACTGACAGGGGACGGCTACACCTTC.

This CDR3 reads CASTSGSEAFF. The CDR3 DNA reads as TGCGCCAGCACCTCAGGGTCTGAAGCTTTCTTT. The chain uses TRBV5-1 and TRBJ1-1; D may be TRBD1 (5 bases). Trimming shortened V by 6 bases and J by 6 bases, and 9 bases separated the two germline ends. Germline lookup yields CDR1 SGHRS and CDR2 YFSETQ. The CDR3 sequence is 11 residues long.

CDR3 bases: TGTGCCAGCAGTGGACAGTTGGACACCTACGAGCAGTACTTC. Amino acid sequence: CASSGQLDTYEQYF. J is TRBJ2-7 and V is TRBV6-1; perhaps TRBD1 as D (5 bases). The V and J ends lost 4 bases and 2 bases respectively, with 12 bases between them. CDR1 is MNHNS, CDR2 SASEGT, per germline. This CDR3 spans 14 amino acids.

CDR3 in amino acids: CASSSDSSNQPQHF. CDR3 bases: TGTGCCAGCAGTTCGGACAGCAGCAATCAGCCCCAGCATTTT. The genes are TRBV28 and TRBJ1-5; the D gene is possibly TRBD1 (6 bases). Germline CDR1 is MDHEN and CDR2 is SYDVKM. The CDR3 spans 14 residues. The V end lost 4 bases, the J end lost 1 base, and 8 bases lay between the germline ends.

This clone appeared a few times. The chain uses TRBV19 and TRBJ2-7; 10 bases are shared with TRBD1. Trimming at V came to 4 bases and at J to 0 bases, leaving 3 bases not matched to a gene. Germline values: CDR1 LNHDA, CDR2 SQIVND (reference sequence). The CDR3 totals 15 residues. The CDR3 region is CASSTGQGTSYEQYF. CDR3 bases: TGTGCCAGTAGTACGGGACAGGGGACCTCCTACGAGCAGTACTTC.

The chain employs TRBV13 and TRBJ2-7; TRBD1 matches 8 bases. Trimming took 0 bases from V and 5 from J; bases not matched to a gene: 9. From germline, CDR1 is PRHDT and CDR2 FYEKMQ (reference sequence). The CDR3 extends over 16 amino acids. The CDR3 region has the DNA TGTGCCAGCAGCTTAGGAGGCGCCGGGACAGGCGACGAGCAGTACTTC. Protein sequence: CASSLGGAGTGDEQYF.

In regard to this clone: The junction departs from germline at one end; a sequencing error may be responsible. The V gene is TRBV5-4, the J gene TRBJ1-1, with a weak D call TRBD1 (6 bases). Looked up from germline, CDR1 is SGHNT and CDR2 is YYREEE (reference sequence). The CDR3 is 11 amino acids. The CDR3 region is CASSRLGTPTF. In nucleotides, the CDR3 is TGTGCCAGCAGCCGGCTCGGGACACCGACGTTT.

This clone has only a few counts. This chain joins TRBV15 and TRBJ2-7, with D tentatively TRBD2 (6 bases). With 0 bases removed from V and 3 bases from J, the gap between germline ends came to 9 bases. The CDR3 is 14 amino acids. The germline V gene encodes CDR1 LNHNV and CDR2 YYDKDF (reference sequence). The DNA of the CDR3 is TGTGCCACCAGCAGAGACGGAGGGAGCTACGAGCAGTACTTC. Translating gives CATSRDGGSYEQYF.

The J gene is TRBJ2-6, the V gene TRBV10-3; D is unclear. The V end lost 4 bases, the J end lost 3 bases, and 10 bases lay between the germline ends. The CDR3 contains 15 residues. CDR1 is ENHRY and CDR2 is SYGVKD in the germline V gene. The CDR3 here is CAISARSFGANVLTF. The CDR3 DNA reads TGTGCCATCAGTGCGAGGAGTTTTGGGGCCAACGTCCTGACTTTC.

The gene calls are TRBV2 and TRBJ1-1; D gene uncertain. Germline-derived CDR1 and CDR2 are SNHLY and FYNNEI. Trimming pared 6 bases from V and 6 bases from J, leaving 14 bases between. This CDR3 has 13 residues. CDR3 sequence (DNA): TGTGCCAGCAGCGCGTCCCAAAGGGCTGAAGCTTTCTTT. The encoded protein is CASSASQRAEAFF.

CDR3 in DNA: TGTGCCAGCAGCTTCGGAGGGCCGGGAACCTACAATGAGCAGTTCTTC. It is translated as CASSFGGPGTYNEQFF. The V gene is TRBV5-4, the J gene TRBJ2-1; tentative D call: TRBD2 (6 bases). Between the trimmed V and J ends, which lost 2 bases and 2 bases, there was a span of 14 bases. CDR3 size: 16 residues. The germline V gene encodes CDR1 SGHNT and CDR2 YYREEE (reference sequence).

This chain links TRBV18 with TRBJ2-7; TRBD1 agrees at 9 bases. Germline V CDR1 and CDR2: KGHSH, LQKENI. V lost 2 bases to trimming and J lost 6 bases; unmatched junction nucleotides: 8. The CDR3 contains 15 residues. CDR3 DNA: TGTGCCAGCTCACCAACTCCGGGACAGGGAAGCGAGCAGTACTTC. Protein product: CASSPTPGQGSEQYF.

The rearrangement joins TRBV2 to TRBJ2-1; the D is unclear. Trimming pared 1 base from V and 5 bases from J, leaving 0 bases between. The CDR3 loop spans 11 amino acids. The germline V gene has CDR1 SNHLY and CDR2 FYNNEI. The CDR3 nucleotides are TGTGCCAGCAGTGAAGACAATGAGCAGTTCTTC. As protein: CASSEDNEQFF. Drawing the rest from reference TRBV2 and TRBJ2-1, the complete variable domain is EPEVTQTPSHQVTQMGQEVILRCVPISNHLYFYWYRQILGQKVEFLVSFYNNEISEKSEIFDDQFSVERPDGSNFTLKIRSTKLEDSAMYFCASSEDNEQFFGPGTRLTVL.

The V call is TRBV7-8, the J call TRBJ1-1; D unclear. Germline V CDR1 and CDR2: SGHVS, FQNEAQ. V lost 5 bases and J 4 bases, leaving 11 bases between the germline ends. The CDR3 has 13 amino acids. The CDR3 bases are TGTGCCAGCAGCACCCGGACCGGCACTGAAGCTTTCTTT. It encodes CASSTRTGTEAFF. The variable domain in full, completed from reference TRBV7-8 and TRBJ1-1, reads GAGVSQSPRYKVAKRGQDVALRCDPISGHVSLFWYQQALGQGPEFLTYFQNEAQLDKSGLPSDRFFAERPEGSVSTLKIQRTQQEDSAVYLCASSTRTGTEAFFGQGTRLTVV.

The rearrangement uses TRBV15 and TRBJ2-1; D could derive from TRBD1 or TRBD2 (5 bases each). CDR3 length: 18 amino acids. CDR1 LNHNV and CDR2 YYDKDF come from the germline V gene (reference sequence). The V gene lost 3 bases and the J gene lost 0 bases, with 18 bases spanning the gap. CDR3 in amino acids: CATSSSTGGSPSYNEQFF. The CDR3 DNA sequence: TGTGCCACCAGCAGCTCTACTGGGGGTTCCCCCTCCTACAATGAGCAGTTCTTC.